The 14 T cell receptor beta chains below were found in one sample sequenced in a study of Ad26.COV2.S vaccination and SARS-CoV-2 variants. Treatment of the sample: approximately 18 received Ad26.COV2.S at low or high dose, single or two shots; roughly five received placebo; per-sample allocation not given. Samples analyzed were those drawn on day 63 after the first vaccine or placebo injection. Some clones are missing from TCRdb's copy, which holds only in-frame ones; the method was immunoSEQ multiplex PCR. Of 250,000 to 300,000 clones in the sample, approximately 87% are singletons; the top ten hold roughly 3.5%. The starting material was peripheral blood, obtained in a trial of Ad26.COV2.S vaccine versus placebo. The receptor source for this set is a person aged 18 to 65 who received the Ad26.COV2.S COVID-19 vaccine or a placebo.

The chain combines TRBV15 with TRBJ2-5; 14 nucleotides match TRBD2. The CDR3 runs to 16 residues. The germline CDR1 and CDR2 sequences are LNHNV and YYDKDF (reference sequence). V lost 5 bases, J lost 5 bases, and 7 bases stayed unmatched. CDR3 protein: CATSGRLAGGRETQYF. For the CDR3, the DNA is TGTGCCACCAGCGGCCGACTAGCGGGGGGGCGCGAGACCCAGTACTTC.

V and J are TRBV7-2 and TRBJ1-6, with D perhaps matching TRBD1 (5 bases). V was clipped by 4 bases and J by 10 bases, with 11 bases between them. This CDR3 comprises 13 residues. CDR1 is SGHTA, CDR2 FQGNSA, per germline. As DNA, the CDR3 is TGTGCCAGCAGCTCTGCCCCAGGGTCACCCCTCCACTTT. Its translation is CASSSAPGSPLHF. The variable domain in full, with the rest retrieved from reference TRBV7-2 and TRBJ1-6, is GAGVSQSPSNKVTEKGKDVELRCDPISGHTALYWYRQSLGQGLEFLIYFQGNSAPDKSGLPSDRFSAERTGGSVSTLTIQRTQQEDSAVYLCASSSAPGSPLHFGNGTRLTVT.

The rearrangement uses TRBV5-1 and TRBJ2-7, with D hard to call. Germline V CDR1 and CDR2: SGHRS, YFSETQ. This CDR3 is built from 12 residues. V shed 4 bases and J shed 3 bases, with 8 bases lying between them. DNA for the CDR3: TGCGCCAGCAGCGCCGACGGCTACGAGCAGTACTTC. Its translation: CASSADGYEQYF. Full variable domain (remainder filled in from reference TRBV5-1 and TRBJ2-7): KAGVTQTPRYLIKTRGQQVTLSCSPISGHRSVSWYQQTPGQGLQFLFEYFSETQRNKGNFPGRFSGRQFSNSRSEMNVSTLELGDSALYLCASSADGYEQYFGPGTRLTVT.

This clone turned up a few times. The chain recombines TRBV7-8 with TRBJ2-4; D possibly corresponds to TRBD2 (5 bases). Trimming pared 0 bases from V and 3 bases from J, leaving 12 bases between. The CDR3 has 16 amino acids. Germline CDR1 reads SGHVS; CDR2 reads FQNEAQ. In nucleotides, the CDR3 is TGTGCCAGCAGCTTAGCGCGGGTGGGGAACAAAAACATTCAGTACTTC. Translated: CASSLARVGNKNIQYF.

The chain has TRBV18 and TRBJ2-5; no clear D. V lost 6 bases, J lost 2 bases, and 10 bases lay in between. The germline CDR1 and CDR2 sequences are KGHSH and LQKENI. The length of the CDR3 is 13 residues. The CDR3 region has the DNA TGTGCCAGCTCCCCAGACCAACAAGAGACCCAGTACTTC. This encodes CASSPDQQETQYF.

V and J are TRBV7-2 and TRBJ1-2; 8 bases match TRBD1. The CDR3 sequence is 13 residues long. V dropped 5 bases and J dropped 7; count of bases not matched to a gene: 6. From germline, CDR1 is SGHTA and CDR2 FQGNSA. The CDR3 coding sequence is TGTGCCAGCAGCCCAACAGGGGGTGTTGGCTACACCTTC. Translated: CASSPTGGVGYTF.

The rearrangement links TRBV3-1 (or the pseudogene TRBV3-2) to TRBJ1-4, with a weak D call TRBD1 (5 bases). CDR3 length equals 14 residues. V gave up 4 bases and J gave up 7 bases, with 13 bases separating them. Germline loops: CDR1 LGHDT, CDR2 YNNKEL (reference sequence). DNA for the CDR3: TGTGCCAGCAGCCTTGGGGCTTGGGTTGAAAAACTGTTTTTT. This codes for CASSLGAWVEKLFF.

In its sample, this clone was seen a few times. The chain joins TRBV6-6 to TRBJ1-5; D unclear. Per germline, CDR1 MNHNY and CDR2 SVGAGI (reference sequence). V lost 4 bases and J 4 bases, leaving 5 bases between the germline ends. CDR3 length equals 12 residues. The CDR3 loop reads CASSSGNQPQHF. The CDR3 nucleotides are TGTGCCAGCAGTTCTGGTAATCAGCCCCAGCATTTT.

The chain links TRBV27 to TRBJ2-5; the D gene is possibly TRBD1 (6 bases). The CDR3 is made up of 12 amino acids. Trimming stripped 6 bases from V and 5 bases from J, with 10 bases between. Germline V gene data show CDR1 as MNHEY and CDR2 as SMNVEV (reference sequence). This CDR3 is CASSPRGETQYF. The CDR3 region has the DNA TGTGCCAGCAGCCCGAGGGGGGAGACCCAGTACTTC.

This clone has more than one count but fewer than ten. The chain links TRBV7-2 to TRBJ2-7; a possible D gene is TRBD1 (6 bases). The CDR3 extends over 14 amino acids. Trimming pared 1 base from V and 1 base from J, leaving 8 bases between. CDR1 SGHTA and CDR2 FQGNSA come from the germline V gene. The CDR3 spells CASSLVQGSYEQYF. In nucleotides, the CDR3 is TGTGCCAGCAGCTTAGTACAGGGTTCCTACGAGCAGTACTTC.

The chain links TRBV3-1 (or the pseudogene TRBV3-2) to TRBJ2-3; no clear D. V was pared by 4 bases and J by 2 bases, with 13 bases between. This CDR3 is built from 15 residues. In germline, CDR1 is LGHDT, CDR2 YNNKEL (reference sequence). The CDR3 DNA reads as TGTGCCAGCAGCCCCAGCCACGCTCACACAGATACGCAGTATTTT. It specifies CASSPSHAHTDTQYF.

The chain combines TRBV7-2 with TRBJ2-3; TRBD2 agrees at 9 bases. J was trimmed by 4 bases and V by 5 bases; bases with no gene match: 10. The CDR3 sequence is 16 residues long. From germline, CDR1 is SGHTA and CDR2 FQGNSA. CDR3 DNA sequence: TGTGCCAGCAGCCCCAACCCCGGACTAGCGTCAGATACGCAGTATTTT. It specifies CASSPNPGLASDTQYF.

The gene calls are TRBV10-3 and TRBJ1-6; 7 bases map to TRBD1. After removal of 2 bases from V and 11 bases from J, the junction contained 6 bases not matched to a gene. This CDR3 spans 14 amino acids. CDR1 ENHRY and CDR2 SYGVKD come from the germline V gene. CDR3: CAISETTTGAPLHF. The CDR3 DNA is TGTGCCATCAGTGAGACAACTACAGGGGCACCCCTCCACTTT.

This clone was picked up a small number of times. This sequence joins TRBV11-2 and TRBJ2-7; the D gene could be TRBD1 or TRBD2 (5 bases each). The CDR3 extends over 13 amino acids. The V gene's germline CDR1 is SGHAT and CDR2 FQNNGV. V shed 4 bases and J shed 4 bases, with 11 bases lying between them. The DNA of the CDR3 is TGTGCCAGCAGCTGGGACCCCGCTTACGAGCAGTACTTC. This sequence encodes CASSWDPAYEQYF.